A single sample is the source of the 13 T cell receptor beta chains below, sequenced in a study of control samples from healthy donors and cancer patients. Assay used: immunoSEQ multiplex PCR; TCRdb lists only in-frame clones, some missing. Among approximately 90,000 clones listed, 88% were seen once. The sample comprised blood. The receptors derive from a woman in her 70s in good health.

The chain has TRBV5-6 and TRBJ2-1, with no clear D. Germline V gene sequence: CDR1 SGHDT, CDR2 YYEEEE. This CDR3 spans 12 amino acids. Trimming removed 0 bases from V and 7 bases from J, with 5 bases in between. CDR3 residues: CASSLANNEQFF. The CDR3 region has the DNA TGTGCCAGCAGCTTGGCCAATAATGAGCAGTTCTTC.

CDR3 DNA sequence: TGTGCCAGCAGCTTAGACAGCGAAAGGGAAAAACTGTTTTTT. This codes for CASSLDSEREKLFF. The J gene is TRBJ1-4, the V gene TRBV5-6, with a possible D match to TRBD1 (5 bases). Germline-derived CDR1 and CDR2 are SGHDT and YYEEEE. CDR3 size: 14 residues. Trimming took off 2 bases at V and 8 bases at J, with 13 bases between the two ends.

This chain uses TRBV6-5 with TRBJ1-6; 10 bases are a match to TRBD1. V was pared by 2 bases and J by 8 bases, with 6 bases of the junction left unmatched. The germline CDR1 and CDR2 sequences are MNHEY and SVGAGI. The CDR3 runs 16 residues. CDR3 DNA sequence: TGTGCCAGCAGTTACCAATATGACAGGGGGCATTCACCCCTCCACTTT. It codes for CASSYQYDRGHSPLHF.

This chain joins TRBV7-9 and TRBJ1-1; D perhaps matches TRBD1 (5 bases). Germline CDR1 SEHNR, CDR2 FQNEAQ (reference sequence). The CDR3 extends over 13 amino acids. Between the trimmed V and J ends, which lost 6 bases and 10 bases, there was a span of 18 bases. The CDR3 sequence is CASSFTPGRAAFF. The CDR3 DNA reads as TGTGCCAGCAGTTTTACACCGGGACGGGCAGCTTTCTTT. Full variable domain (outside the CDR3, taken from reference TRBV7-9 and TRBJ1-1): DTGVSQNPRHKITKRGQNVTFRCDPISEHNRLYWYRQTLGQGPEFLTYFQNEAQLEKSRLLSDRFSAERPKGSFSTLEIQRTEQGDSAMYLCASSFTPGRAAFFGQGTRLTVV.

This sequence joins TRBV19 and TRBJ2-1; a possible D gene is TRBD1 (5 bases). This CDR3 comprises 15 residues. The germline gives CDR1 LNHDA, CDR2 SQIVND (reference sequence). The germline V and J ends were trimmed by 5 bases and 8 bases, with 19 bases remaining between them. The CDR3 loop is CASSLRSRALDEQFF. In DNA, the CDR3 is TGTGCCAGTAGTCTCCGCAGCAGGGCCCTGGATGAGCAGTTCTTC.

The CDR3 loop reads CASSLSGMYEQYF. The CDR3 coding sequence is TGTGCCAGCAGCCTTAGCGGGATGTACGAGCAGTACTTC. The chain couples TRBV5-4 to TRBJ2-7, with TRBD2 matching over 8 bases. The CDR3 loop spans 13 amino acids. J lost 4 bases, V lost 4 bases, and 4 bases had no gene match. CDR1 is SGHNT, CDR2 YYREEE, per germline (reference sequence).

The chain joins TRBV5-5 to TRBJ1-2; 8 nucleotides agree with TRBD1. This CDR3 is built from 13 residues. From germline, CDR1 is SGHKS and CDR2 YYEKEE (reference sequence). Losses at the gene ends were 6 bases for V and 7 bases for J; bases not matched to a gene: 8. The CDR3 region is CASIVTGEGGYTF. As DNA, the CDR3 is TGTGCCAGCATAGTGACAGGGGAGGGTGGCTACACCTTC.

Of note for this clone: Other nucleotide sequences from this sample produce the same CDR3. The chain carries TRBV5-6 and TRBJ2-5; TRBD1 is a possible D gene (5 bases). Trimming shortened V by 0 bases and J by 3 bases, and 6 bases separated the two germline ends. Germline-derived CDR1 and CDR2 are SGHDT and YYEEEE. This CDR3 has 13 residues. The CDR3 sequence: CASSLVGEETQYF. CDR3 sequence (DNA): TGTGCCAGCAGCTTGGTAGGGGAAGAGACCCAGTACTTC.

The V and J genes are TRBV7-8 and TRBJ2-7; 10 bases match TRBD2. Trimming cost V 5 bases and J 7 bases; bases outside gene matches: 11. Germline lookup yields CDR1 SGHVS and CDR2 FQNEAQ. This CDR3 is built from 15 residues. CDR3 sequence: CASSRSAGGPGEQYF. CDR3 DNA sequence: TGTGCCAGCAGCCGTTCAGCGGGAGGGCCTGGGGAGCAGTACTTC.

This clone was seen just once. The chain combines TRBV7-2 with TRBJ2-5; D remains unclear. The CDR3 contains 12 residues. The germline CDR1 and CDR2 sequences are SGHTA and FQGNSA. Trimming removed 3 bases from V and 5 bases from J, with 7 bases in between. CDR3 residues: CASSFLDETQYF. The CDR3, as DNA: TGTGCCAGCAGCTTCCTCGATGAGACCCAGTACTTC.

The chain couples TRBV7-2 to TRBJ2-3, with 10 bases lining up with TRBD1. After removal of 6 bases from V and 7 bases from J, the junction contained 10 bases not matched to a gene. CDR1 and CDR2 (germline): SGHTA, FQGNSA. The CDR3 spans 15 residues. CDR3 amino acids: CASRPDRGLGNTQYF. The CDR3 DNA reads TGTGCCAGCAGACCCGACAGGGGGCTGGGTAATACGCAGTATTTT.

V usage is TRBV19 and J usage is TRBJ1-3; weak D call: TRBD1 (5 bases). CDR1 LNHDA and CDR2 SQIVND come from the germline V gene (reference sequence). This CDR3 is 14 amino acids long. The germline V and J ends were trimmed by 5 bases and 0 bases, with 8 bases remaining between them. The CDR3 is CASSAGTSGNTIYF. In DNA form, the CDR3 reads TGTGCCAGTAGTGCGGGGACCTCTGGAAACACCATATATTTT.

This clone was seen just once. V gene TRBV4-1 combines with J gene TRBJ2-7, with D hard to call. CDR3 length: 16 amino acids. V shed 1 base and J shed 1 base, with 14 bases lying between them. Germline CDR1 and CDR2: MGHRA and YSYEKL. The CDR3 loop is CASSQVQASRSYEQYF. The CDR3, as DNA: TGCGCCAGCAGCCAAGTTCAAGCTTCCAGGTCCTACGAGCAGTACTTC.